The next 27 T cell receptor beta chains were all read from a single sample in a study of blood T cell repertoires in COVID-19. Clones were read by immunoSEQ multiplex PCR, and TCRdb kept only the in-frame ones, dropping some. The repertoire holds about 120,000 clones, with over 75% as singletons. Sequencing used peripheral blood. These receptors all stem from a woman in her 70s who had recovered from COVID-19.

The V call is TRBV5-1, the J call TRBJ2-3; D uncertain. Between the trimmed V and J ends, which lost 2 bases and 6 bases, there was a span of 13 bases. CDR1 and CDR2 (germline): SGHRS, YFSETQ. This CDR3 has 14 amino acids. The CDR3 loop reads CASSFLPGPDTQYF. CDR3 sequence (DNA): TGCGCCAGCAGCTTCCTCCCCGGTCCGGATACGCAGTATTTT.

This chain uses TRBV6-6 with TRBJ1-4; 9 bases are shared with TRBD1. The V segment lost 6 bases and the J segment 4 bases; nucleotides outside the gene matches: 3. This CDR3 has 14 residues. The germline V gene encodes CDR1 MNHNY and CDR2 SVGAGI (reference sequence). CDR3 region: CASSLDRGNEKLFF. Written as DNA, the CDR3 is TGTGCCAGCAGCCTGGACAGGGGTAATGAAAAACTGTTTTTT.

The gene calls are TRBV4-1 and TRBJ1-2; unclear D gene. The germline V gene encodes CDR1 MGHRA and CDR2 YSYEKL. The length of the CDR3 is 17 residues. V was clipped by 3 bases and J by 0 bases, with 17 bases between them. CDR3 DNA sequence: TGCGCCAGCAGCCATACCGGGTCCAACGAAGCTAACTATGGCTACACCTTC. This sequence encodes CASSHTGSNEANYGYTF.

The rearrangement links TRBV5-4 to TRBJ1-2; no clear D gene. Looked up from germline, CDR1 is SGHNT and CDR2 is YYREEE (reference sequence). This CDR3 has 15 amino acids. Deletions cut 1 base from V and 0 bases from J, with 10 bases between. The CDR3 nucleotides read TGTGCCAGCAGCTTGAGAGGTTTAGCTAACTATGGCTACACCTTC. Translating gives CASSLRGLANYGYTF.

The chain joins TRBV6-5 to TRBJ2-1, with TRBD2 matching 15 bases. CDR3 length: 15 amino acids. Germline lookup yields CDR1 MNHEY and CDR2 SVGAGI. The V and J ends lost 6 bases and 7 bases, in that order; junction bases with no gene match: 4. The CDR3 sequence is CASRGLAGGRNEQFF. DNA for the CDR3: TGTGCCAGCAGGGGACTAGCGGGAGGAAGGAATGAGCAGTTCTTC.

The V call is TRBV7-2, the J call TRBJ2-7; 7 bases map to TRBD2. Trimming took 8 bases from V and 6 from J; bases not matched to a gene: 19. This CDR3 is 16 amino acids long. CDR1 SGHTA and CDR2 FQGNSA come from the germline V gene. The DNA of the CDR3 is TGTGCCAGCGGCAGCTACGGGACGGGAGGCGGTAGCGAGCAGTACTTC. Encoded protein: CASGSYGTGGGSEQYF.

The J gene is TRBJ1-2, the V gene TRBV4-1; tentative D call: TRBD1 (5 bases). The CDR3 loop spans 16 amino acids. V dropped 4 bases and J dropped 2 bases, with 17 bases sitting between them. Germline-derived CDR1 and CDR2 are MGHRA and YSYEKL. CDR3 sequence: CASSPLSDITNYGYTF. The CDR3 coding sequence is TGCGCCAGCAGCCCGCTCTCGGACATCACGAACTATGGCTACACCTTC.

The V and J genes are TRBV7-2 and TRBJ2-5; a weak D match, TRBD1 (7 bases). Trimming shortened V by 5 bases and J by 5 bases, and 12 bases separated the two germline ends. Germline V lookup: CDR1 SGHTA, CDR2 FQGNSA. The CDR3 runs 13 residues. The chain's CDR3 is CASSAQGRETQYF. CDR3 nucleotide sequence: TGTGCCAGCAGCGCACAGGGGAGGGAGACCCAGTACTTC. The full variable domain, its missing parts supplied by reference TRBV7-2 and TRBJ2-5, is GAGVSQSPSNKVTEKGKDVELRCDPISGHTALYWYRQSLGQGLEFLIYFQGNSAPDKSGLPSDRFSAERTGGSVSTLTIQRTQQEDSAVYLCASSAQGRETQYFGPGTRLLVL.

The genes are TRBV2 and TRBJ2-5; possible D gene TRBD2, 6 bases. Germline V gene data show CDR1 as SNHLY and CDR2 as FYNNEI. Trimming shortened V by 6 bases and J by 4 bases, and 9 bases separated the two germline ends. The CDR3 is made up of 12 amino acids. In DNA, the CDR3 is TGTGCCAGCAGCGGGAGTGCAGAGACCCAGTACTTC. It yields the protein CASSGSAETQYF.

The chain is built from TRBV12-3 or TRBV12-4 and TRBJ2-7; 10 bases match TRBD1. Trimming cost V 6 bases and J 7 bases; bases outside gene matches: 6. The CDR3 loop spans 13 amino acids. Here the CDR3 reads CASRTTGGLEQYF. Here the CDR3 DNA reads TGTGCCAGCAGAACGACAGGGGGCCTAGAGCAGTACTTC.

This clone was recorded a few times. The chain uses TRBV6-5 and TRBJ1-5; 10 bases agree with TRBD1. Per the germline V gene, CDR1 is MNHEY and CDR2 is SVGAGI. The CDR3 is 13 residues long. The V gene end was trimmed by 5 bases and the J gene end by 7 bases; junction bases not matched to a gene: 2. The CDR3 sequence is CASSRTGGQPQHF. CDR3 coding DNA: TGTGCCAGCAGTCGGACAGGGGGACAGCCCCAGCATTTT.

The chain joins TRBV29-1 to TRBJ2-1; 10 bases fit TRBD1. This CDR3 contains 13 residues. After removal of 7 bases from V and 6 bases from J, the junction contained 6 bases not matched to a gene. The germline CDR1 and CDR2 sequences are SQVTM and ANQGSEA. The CDR3 bases are TGCAGCGAGAGGGACAGGGGTCCCAATGAGCAGTTCTTC. Its translation: CSERDRGPNEQFF.

The rearrangement uses TRBV13 and TRBJ2-6, with 7 positions matching TRBD2. The J segment lost 3 bases and the V segment lost 4 bases, leaving 15 bases of the junction unmatched. This CDR3 has 19 residues. Germline CDR1 reads PRHDT; CDR2 reads FYEKMQ (reference sequence). The CDR3 is CASSYGLAVITGGANVLTF. The CDR3, as DNA: TGTGCCAGCAGCTATGGGCTAGCGGTGATTACGGGTGGGGCCAACGTCCTGACTTTC.

The rearrangement links TRBV6-2 or TRBV6-3 to TRBJ2-5, with D perhaps TRBD2 (5 bases). V shed 2 bases and J shed 5 bases, with 12 bases lying between them. This CDR3 has 14 residues. In germline, CDR1 is MNHEY, CDR2 SVGEGT. The CDR3: CASSYADPGETQYF. CDR3 nucleotide sequence: TGTGCCAGCAGTTACGCAGACCCGGGGGAGACCCAGTACTTC.

The CDR3 spells CASSLTSGEVNEQFF. CDR3 nucleotides: TGTGCCAGCAGCCTAACTAGCGGGGAGGTCAATGAGCAGTTCTTC. V is TRBV6-2 or TRBV6-3 and J is TRBJ2-1; TRBD2 agrees at 10 bases. The CDR3 loop spans 15 amino acids. Trimming removed 6 bases from V and 6 bases from J; junction bases left unmatched: 8. The V gene's germline CDR1 is MNHEY and CDR2 SVGEGT.

This clone has just a few counts. J is TRBJ2-1 and V is TRBV4-2, with a weak D call TRBD2 (5 bases). This CDR3 spans 17 amino acids. The germline V and J ends were trimmed by 1 base and 3 bases, with 16 bases remaining between them. Per the germline V gene, CDR1 is LGHNA and CDR2 is YNFKEQ. The CDR3 coding sequence is TGTGCCAGCAGCCAAGCAACCTCTAGCCCCGACTACAATGAGCAGTTCTTC. This translates into CASSQATSSPDYNEQFF.

The chain recombines TRBV4-3 with TRBJ2-2, with no clear D. The CDR3 is 12 amino acids. Germline loops: CDR1 LGHNA, CDR2 YSLEER. V lost 1 base and J lost 6, with 3 bases in between. CDR3 in amino acids: CASSQVAGELFF. CDR3 sequence (DNA): TGCGCCAGCAGCCAAGTCGCCGGGGAGCTGTTTTTT.

This chain joins TRBV4-1 and TRBJ2-1, with D tentatively TRBD2 (6 bases). The CDR3 is made up of 15 amino acids. Germline assignment: CDR1 MGHRA and CDR2 YSYEKL. With 5 bases removed from V and 2 bases from J, the gap between germline ends came to 13 bases. CDR3 bases: TGCGCCAGCAGCGCTCGGGGGTTGACCTACAATGAGCAGTTCTTC. Protein product: CASSARGLTYNEQFF.

V is TRBV4-3 and J is TRBJ2-1, with TRBD1 as a possible D gene (6 bases). Per germline, CDR1 LGHNA and CDR2 YSLEER. Between the trimmed V and J ends, which lost 4 bases and 4 bases, there was a span of 14 bases. There are 15 residues in the CDR3. The CDR3 region has the DNA TGCGCCAGCAGCCGGCAGGGGCGCGGGTACAATGAGCAGTTCTTC. This codes for CASSRQGRGYNEQFF.

The chain is built from TRBV5-1 and TRBJ1-6; weak D call: TRBD1 (6 bases). CDR1 is SGHRS, CDR2 YFSETQ, per germline. The CDR3 extends over 15 amino acids. Trimming stripped 0 bases from V and 7 bases from J, with 11 bases between. DNA for the CDR3: TGCGCCAGCAGCTTGGTCCCGGACAGCAATTCACCCCTCCACTTT. This codes for CASSLVPDSNSPLHF.

V gene TRBV9 combines with J gene TRBJ2-3, with a tentative D call TRBD2 (6 bases). V lost 4 bases, J lost 6 bases, and 15 bases lay in between. The germline V gene encodes CDR1 SGDLS and CDR2 YYNGEE. The CDR3 loop spans 14 amino acids. In DNA, the CDR3 is TGTGCCAGCAGCCCCGGGAGTCGCCGGGATACGCAGTATTTT. Its translation: CASSPGSRRDTQYF.

The chain combines TRBV7-9 with TRBJ1-5, with TRBD1 matching over 8 bases. The V gene end was trimmed by 5 bases and the J gene end by 6 bases; junction bases not matched to a gene: 6. Germline values: CDR1 SEHNR, CDR2 FQNEAQ (reference sequence). The CDR3 is 14 amino acids. CDR3 in DNA: TGTGCCAGCAGCCCCGGGACAGGCGGTCAGCCCCAGCATTTT. Amino acid sequence: CASSPGTGGQPQHF.

The chain joins TRBV23-1 to TRBJ2-3; perhaps TRBD2 as D (5 bases). TRBV23-1 is an ORF, with its function uncertain. Trimming shortened V by 3 bases and J by 1 base, and 14 bases separated the two germline ends. The CDR3 length is 16 residues. CDR3 amino acids: CASSQHTSVGTDTQYF. The CDR3 nucleotides read TGCGCCAGCAGTCAGCACACTAGTGTAGGCACAGATACGCAGTATTTT.

This clone was found once. CDR3 in amino acids: CASSKGAPYYGYTF. The CDR3 DNA reads as TGTGCCAGCAGTAAGGGGGCTCCCTACTATGGCTACACCTTC. The rearrangement uses TRBV5-5 and TRBJ1-2; 7 bases agree with TRBD1. With 5 bases clipped from V and 3 bases from J, the junction kept 7 bases outside the gene matches. Germline V CDR1 and CDR2: SGHKS, YYEKEE (reference sequence). The CDR3 length is 14 residues.

This chain connects TRBV5-1 to TRBJ2-5; D possibly corresponds to TRBD2 (7 bases). Trimming took 3 bases from V and 3 from J, leaving 12 bases between them. This CDR3 comprises 14 residues. CDR1 is SGHRS, CDR2 YFSETQ, per germline. The CDR3 DNA is TGCGCCAGCAGCTGGGGGGGGCCGAAAGAGACCCAGTACTTC. This codes for CASSWGGPKETQYF.

This clone was detected only once. The V gene is TRBV29-1, the J gene TRBJ2-7; a weak D match, TRBD1 (6 bases). V gave up 1 base and J gave up 4 bases, with 14 bases separating them. The germline V gene encodes CDR1 SQVTM and CDR2 ANQGSEA. The CDR3 contains 14 residues. The CDR3 region has the DNA TGCAGCGTTGAAGCCGGCAGGGGTGGGTACGAGCAGTACTTC. As protein: CSVEAGRGGYEQYF.

The V gene is TRBV21-1, the J gene TRBJ2-2; the DNA was not used to check the table's D call, TRBD1. TRBV21-1 is listed as a pseudogene. The length of the CDR3 is 14 residues. CDR3 DNA: TGTGCCAGCTGGGCAGATAACAACACCGGGGAGCTGTTTTTT. Translation gives CASWADNNTGELFF.